Sequencing of this T cell receptor (beta chain) was carried out in a study of cytomegalovirus exposure and HLA in healthy donors. Germline V gene data show CDR1 as SGHTA and CDR2 as FQGNSA. This CDR3 spans 13 amino acids. Trimming left V 1 base short and J 6 bases short, with 8 bases between. With 60 Vbeta and 13 Jbeta primers, the PCR was carried out. The repertoire was sequenced with immunoSEQ multiplex PCR; TCRdb's copy has only in-frame clones and lacks some. The repertoire consists of around 160,000 clones, with around 77% occurring once and the leading ten covering about 6.9%. A single count supports this clone.

Sequenced sample: PBMCs. This chain joins TRBV7-2 and TRBJ2-3; D remains unclear. The TCR comes from a woman in her 40s in good health and CMV-seropositive. The CDR3, as DNA: TGTGCCAGCAGCTTAGTCCTCCAGGATACGCAGTATTTT. This gives the protein CASSLVLQDTQYF.